A selection of T cell receptor beta chains follows, all from one sample in a study of cytomegalovirus exposure and HLA in healthy donors. The repertoire was sequenced with immunoSEQ multiplex PCR; TCRdb's copy has only in-frame clones and lacks some. The sample includes 180,000 or so clones, around 80% of them seen just once. Material: PBMCs. The source of these receptors is a young woman in good health and CMV-seropositive. Both conserved end residues are part of each CDR3. Fields, in order: V gene, J gene, D gene, clone size, CDR3 DNA, CDR3 protein. The D gene is left open where the match is weak. Clone size is shown for a subset of rows, as once, few, many or a class of expanded clone.

>TRBV5-1|TRBJ2-7|TRBD1|.
TGCGCCAGCAGCGCGGGGACAGGGGGGTCCTACGAGCAGTACTTC
CASSAGTGGSYEQYF
>TRBV7-8|TRBJ2-3|TRBD2|.
TGTGCCAGCAGCTTAGTTGCGGGACTAGCGGGGATCACAGATACGCAGTATTTT
CASSLVAGLAGITDTQYF
>TRBV30|TRBJ2-2|.|.
TGTGCCTGTCGGGAGAAGAACACCGGGGAGCTGTTTTTT
CACREKNTGELFF
>TRBV9|TRBJ2-1|TRBD2|.
TGTGCCAGCAGCGTAGCTAAACTAGCGGGGGCTTACAATGAGCAGTTCTTC
CASSVAKLAGAYNEQFF
>TRBV6-5|TRBJ2-1|TRBD2|.
TGTGCCAGCAGTTACCTCGGGGGAGGGTACTACAATGAGCAGTTCTTC
CASSYLGGGYYNEQFF
>TRBV5-5|TRBJ2-7|.|once
TGTGCCAGCAGCTTGGTAGTAGGGGGACAATCCTACGAGCAGTACTTC
CASSLVVGGQSYEQYF
>TRBV19|TRBJ1-5|.|few
TGTGCCAGTAGTATGGTCGCCCCGGGGAGCCAGCCCCAGCATTTT
CASSMVAPGSQPQHF
>TRBV25-1|TRBJ1-1|.|.
TGTGCCAGCAGTAGAGGGTTGAACACTGAAGCTTTCTTT
CASSRGLNTEAFF
>TRBV18|TRBJ1-1|.|few
TGTGCCAGCTCACCCGGGAGGGAACTGAACACTGAAGCTTTCTTT
CASSPGRELNTEAFF
>TRBV4-3|TRBJ2-3|TRBD1|.
TGCGCCAGCAGCCAGGGCAGGGGGCCAACAGATACGCAGTATTTT
CASSQGRGPTDTQYF
>TRBV7-9|TRBJ2-3|TRBD2|.
TGTGCCAGCAGCCCCTCCAGCGGGGGGATAATCACAGATACGCAGTATTTT
CASSPSSGGIITDTQYF
>TRBV9|TRBJ2-1|TRBD2|once
TGTGCCAGCAGCGCCGGACTAGCGGGGTACAATGAGCAGTTCTTC
CASSAGLAGYNEQFF
>TRBV7-3|TRBJ2-3|TRBD2|.
TGTGCCAGCAGCTTGCTAGCGGGGTGGTCAGATACGCAGTATTTT
CASSLLAGWSDTQYF
>TRBV18|TRBJ1-5|TRBD1|.
TGTGCCAGCTCACCGGGGACAGGGGGTGACAATCAGCCCCAGCATTTT
CASSPGTGGDNQPQHF
>TRBV28|TRBJ1-2|TRBD1|.
TGTGCCAGCAGTCTATTGGGACAGGCTAACTATGGCTACACCTTC
CASSLLGQANYGYTF
>TRBV18|TRBJ1-5|.|.
TGTGCCAGCTCAACACGGGTGTATGGGCACAATCAGCCCCAGCATTTT
CASSTRVYGHNQPQHF
>TRBV18|TRBJ2-2|TRBD1|.
TGTGCCAGCTCCCACGACAGGGGGTCGAACACCGGGGAGCTGTTTTTT
CASSHDRGSNTGELFF
>TRBV4-3|TRBJ1-2|.|.
TGCGCCAGCAGCCAAGATTTTGGGGGCAGGTATGGCTACACCTTC
CASSQDFGGRYGYTF
>TRBV7-2|TRBJ2-3|.|.
TGTGCCAGCAGCTCCAGGCTTACGCAGTATTTT
CASSSRLTQYF
>TRBV7-9|TRBJ1-2|.|.
TGTGCCAGCAGCCCCAGGGGAAATGATGGCTACACCTTC
CASSPRGNDGYTF
>TRBV7-2|TRBJ2-1|TRBD2|.
TGTGCCAGCAGCTATAGCGGGGGTAAGGGAGGTGAGCAGTTCTTC
CASSYSGGKGGEQFF
>TRBV5-4|TRBJ2-3|TRBD2|.
TGTGCCAGCACAACTAGCGGGGGGGGATTTTTCGTGGGTACGCAGTATTTT
CASTTSGGGFFVGTQYF
>TRBV7-2|TRBJ1-4|.|.
TGTGCCAGCAGCCCCGCGCGGGAAAAACTGTTTTTT
CASSPAREKLFF
>TRBV7-9|TRBJ2-7|.|.
TGTGCCAGCAGCGAGGGTTACGAGCAGTACTTC
CASSEGYEQYF
>TRBV5-1|TRBJ1-6|.|few
TGCGCCAGCAGCCGCGGTCGGAGCTCCTATAATTCACCCCTCCACTTT
CASSRGRSSYNSPLHF
>TRBV6-1|TRBJ1-5|TRBD1|.
TGTGCCAGCAGTATCGAACAGGGGCGGGATCAGCCCCAGCATTTT
CASSIEQGRDQPQHF
>TRBV9|TRBJ2-1|TRBD2|.
TGTGCCAGCAGCGCGGGGACTAACAGGTACAATGAGCAGTTCTTC
CASSAGTNRYNEQFF
>TRBV11-2|TRBJ2-5|.|few
TGTGCCAGCAGCTTACGGGAGACCCAGTACTTC
CASSLRETQYF
>TRBV5-4|TRBJ2-7|TRBD1|.
TGTGCCAGCAGCACTCCAACAGGGGGAGGCTCCTACGAGCAGTACTTC
CASSTPTGGGSYEQYF